This entry features one T cell receptor beta chain sequence. This record belongs to a study of low-dose radiotherapy and immunotherapy resistance in tumors. Study context: Cohort 2 received 1 Gy per fraction every two weeks, totaling 13 Gy over 26 weeks. Primers used for first-strand cDNA, a TRAV- and TRBV-specific set, covered both alpha and beta chains.

Over approximately 20 PCR cycles, TCRs were amplified from a constant-region primer and V-primer adapter. TCRdb used MiXCR to reprocess the reads, holding one entry per CDR3 protein. The table shows some 52,000 distinct CDR3 sequences, with around 33% occurring only once. In germline, CDR1 is SNHLY, CDR2 FYNNEI. Deletions cut 5 bases from V and 10 bases from J, with 9 bases between. The CDR3 sequence is 11 residues long. The time point is: after trial treatment. Treatment defined: LDRT plus nivolumab, ipilimumab, low-dose cyclophosphamide and aspirin (RACIN trial). The presence of advanced solid tumors lacking tumor-infiltrating lymphocytes characterized eligible patients.

This receptor was taken from a male donor with rectosigmoid adenocarcinoma. The sample consisted of PBMCs, taken after low-dose radiotherapy plus immunotherapy. The genes are TRBV2 and TRBJ2-1; no firm D call. CDR3 nucleotides: TGTGCCAGCAGTACACTCGGCGAGCAGTTCTTC. Translated: CASSTLGEQFF.